Listed below are T cell receptor beta chains from one sample, sequenced in a study of cytomegalovirus exposure and HLA in healthy donors. Here immunoSEQ multiplex PCR was the method, and the copy in TCRdb shows in-frame clones only, minus some. The sample consists of some 150,000 clones, roughly 70% of them appearing once. Material for sequencing was PBMCs. These TCRs come from a woman in her 30s in good health and CMV-seronegative. Each CDR3 is given with its conserved first and last residue. Fields, in order: J gene, V gene, CDR3 protein.

j_gene: TRBJ2-7; v_gene: TRBV5-6; CDR3aa: CASSLNRQGGGEQYF
j_gene: TRBJ1-3; v_gene: TRBV27; CDR3aa: CASSLSRGGSGNTIYF
j_gene: TRBJ2-5; v_gene: TRBV29-1; CDR3aa: CSVERGFGETQYF
j_gene: TRBJ2-1; v_gene: TRBV7-2; CDR3aa: CASSLALPRGKNEQFF
j_gene: TRBJ1-3; v_gene: TRBV4-1; CDR3aa: CASSQPRDTSGNTIYF
j_gene: TRBJ2-1; v_gene: TRBV2; CDR3aa: CASSEVDRGYNEQFF
j_gene: TRBJ1-3; v_gene: TRBV2; CDR3aa: CASTQAGNTIYF
j_gene: TRBJ2-7; v_gene: TRBV6-5; CDR3aa: CASSYSRDRVTYEQYF
j_gene: TRBJ2-1; v_gene: TRBV4-3; CDR3aa: CASSQESAGGPGEQFF
j_gene: -; v_gene: TRBV19; CDR3aa: CASSQRGQGGSYEQYF
j_gene: TRBJ1-1; v_gene: TRBV7-3; CDR3aa: CASSLEMGTGVTFF
j_gene: TRBJ1-2; v_gene: TRBV6-4; CDR3aa: CASSGTGYGYTF
j_gene: TRBJ2-1; v_gene: TRBV7-2; CDR3aa: CASSSLAGGTDEQFF
j_gene: TRBJ1-4; v_gene: TRBV28; CDR3aa: CAALESGTNEKLFF
j_gene: TRBJ1-5; v_gene: TRBV6-5; CDR3aa: CASSSRGGGGNQPQHF
j_gene: TRBJ1-5; v_gene: TRBV6-1; CDR3aa: CASSEQGASNQPQHF
j_gene: TRBJ1-2; v_gene: TRBV28; CDR3aa: CASSHRTKGYTF
j_gene: TRBJ2-5; v_gene: TRBV9; CDR3aa: CASSPSGGETQYF
j_gene: TRBJ2-1; v_gene: TRBV9; CDR3aa: CASSERTSGSQSEQFF
j_gene: TRBJ2-1; v_gene: TRBV4-2; CDR3aa: CASSQGRGGTYNEQFF
j_gene: TRBJ2-7; v_gene: TRBV4-2; CDR3aa: CASSLAIEANEQYF
j_gene: TRBJ2-1; v_gene: TRBV27; CDR3aa: CASSLYGRGGYNEQFF
j_gene: TRBJ2-7; v_gene: TRBV6-5; CDR3aa: CASTRSSSGEQYF
j_gene: TRBJ1-1; v_gene: TRBV4-1; CDR3aa: CASSQASDGLNTEAFF
j_gene: TRBJ2-5; v_gene: TRBV5-1; CDR3aa: CASSLWTGSETQYF
j_gene: TRBJ2-3; v_gene: TRBV29-1; CDR3aa: CSVEQASTDTQYF
j_gene: TRBJ1-2; v_gene: TRBV14; CDR3aa: CASSQDGRFYGYTF
j_gene: TRBJ1-4; v_gene: TRBV5-1; CDR3aa: CASSLGRGDTNEKLFF
j_gene: TRBJ1-4; v_gene: TRBV2; CDR3aa: CASSVDRANEKLFF
j_gene: TRBJ2-7; v_gene: TRBV9; CDR3aa: CASSTGPSYEQYF
j_gene: TRBJ1-1; v_gene: TRBV4-2; CDR3aa: CASSPRQGMDTEAFF
j_gene: TRBJ1-2; v_gene: TRBV5-1; CDR3aa: CASSLSRGRDEDTF
j_gene: TRBJ2-1; v_gene: TRBV7-6; CDR3aa: CASSTGQGLDNEQFF
j_gene: TRBJ1-1; v_gene: TRBV19; CDR3aa: CASSTSQGVTEAFF
j_gene: TRBJ2-7; v_gene: TRBV19; CDR3aa: CASSVTSGSTYEQYF
j_gene: TRBJ2-7; v_gene: TRBV14; CDR3aa: CASSQVTGPYEQYF
j_gene: TRBJ2-7; v_gene: TRBV28; CDR3aa: CATGTYEQYF
j_gene: TRBJ2-4; v_gene: TRBV4-1; CDR3aa: CASSQVGGTPDFYF
j_gene: TRBJ2-5; v_gene: TRBV7-6; CDR3aa: CASSSLQGAHLSWETQYF
j_gene: TRBJ2-1; v_gene: TRBV28; CDR3aa: CASISQPGRVQFF
j_gene: TRBJ2-2; v_gene: TRBV7-8; CDR3aa: CASSFSNANTGELFF
j_gene: TRBJ1-1; v_gene: TRBV23-1; CDR3aa: CASQAVRVRTEAFF
j_gene: TRBJ1-6; v_gene: TRBV5-6; CDR3aa: CASSLDGTGDSPLHF